Listed here are 10 T cell receptor beta chains from one sample, sequenced in a study of CD8+ T cells in alopecia areata. RNA extraction and reverse transcription yielded cDNA as sequencing template. Libraries were prepared by immunoSEQ multiplex PCR; TCRdb keeps only in-frame clonotypes and omits some of them. The table lists around 190,000 clones, roughly 66% of them singletons. The treatment was: oral pan-JAK inhibitor, 5-10 mg twice daily. Specimen: CD4+ T cells sorted from blood, collected at week 24, from a patient treated with tofacitinib. The receptor source for this set is a human donor with alopecia areata.

The chain recombines TRBV6-5 with TRBJ2-6, with D hard to call. Germline CDR1 MNHEY, CDR2 SVGAGI. V dropped 6 bases and J dropped 2 bases, with 11 bases sitting between them. The CDR3 covers 15 residues. The CDR3 sequence is CASSSQVTGANVLTF. The CDR3 DNA follows: TGTGCCAGCAGCTCACAAGTTACTGGGGCCAACGTCCTGACTTTC.

The chain uses TRBV29-1 and TRBJ1-6; 9 bases are a match to TRBD1. Germline V lookup: CDR1 SQVTM, CDR2 ANQGSEA. Trimming took 4 bases from V and 7 from J; bases not matched to a gene: 2. The CDR3 runs 13 residues. The CDR3 sequence: CSVGDRANSPLHF. In DNA form, the CDR3 reads TGCAGCGTTGGGGACAGGGCCAATTCACCCCTCCACTTT.

The chain recombines TRBV30 with TRBJ1-4, with D possibly matching TRBD1 (5 bases). The CDR3 spans 15 residues. V dropped 1 base and J dropped 4 bases, with 13 bases sitting between them. Germline V gene sequence: CDR1 GTSNPN, CDR2 SVGIG (reference sequence). The CDR3 sequence: CAWSARQTGNEKLFF. As DNA, the CDR3 is TGTGCCTGGAGTGCCCGACAGACCGGTAATGAAAAACTGTTTTTT.

This clone was observed a handful of times. The genes are TRBV29-1 and TRBJ1-5, with D perhaps TRBD1 (5 bases). CDR3 length equals 14 residues. In germline, CDR1 is SQVTM, CDR2 ANQGSEA. V shed 6 bases and J shed 8 bases, with 20 bases lying between them. The CDR3 loop is CSVLGQGDGEPQHF. In DNA form, the CDR3 reads TGCAGCGTCCTAGGGCAGGGAGATGGTGAGCCCCAGCATTTT.

The chain is built from TRBV11-2 and TRBJ2-7; perhaps TRBD1 as D (6 bases). V lost 1 base and J lost 9, with 16 bases in between. The CDR3 covers 14 residues. Germline V CDR1 and CDR2: SGHAT, FQNNGV. The CDR3 DNA follows: TGTGCCAGCAGCTTAGTTGGACAGAGCTTGGGGCAGTACTTC. Translating gives CASSLVGQSLGQYF.

This clone came up a few times. The chain employs TRBV4-3 and TRBJ1-5; D call uncertain. Germline V CDR1 and CDR2: LGHNA, YSLEER. CDR3 size: 13 residues. Between the trimmed V and J ends, which lost 3 bases and 5 bases, there was a span of 8 bases. This CDR3 is CASSQLRDQPQHF. The CDR3 coding sequence is TGCGCCAGCAGCCAGCTGAGGGATCAGCCCCAGCATTTT.

The CDR3 is CASSARYFGNQPQHF. Here the CDR3 DNA reads TGTGCCAGCAGTGCTAGGTATTTTGGCAATCAGCCCCAGCATTTT. The chain employs TRBV27 and TRBJ1-5; D unresolved. V dropped 5 bases and J dropped 2 bases, with 13 bases sitting between them. Germline loops: CDR1 MNHEY, CDR2 SMNVEV (reference sequence). The CDR3 is 15 residues long.

This clone came up a few times. One end of the junction is discordant with germline, which a read error may explain. V usage is TRBV5-1 and J usage is TRBJ1-6; no clear D gene. This CDR3 comprises 15 residues. Germline V gives CDR1 SGHRS, CDR2 YFSETQ. For the CDR3, the DNA is TGCGCCAGCAGCTTCTCGAGCTCCTATGATTCACCCCTCCACTTT. Its translation: CASSFSSSYDSPLHF.

V usage is TRBV18 and J usage is TRBJ1-1; D may be TRBD1 (6 bases). CDR1 KGHSH and CDR2 LQKENI come from the germline V gene. V lost 2 bases, J lost 1 base, and 17 bases lay in between. The CDR3 is made up of 17 amino acids. The DNA for the CDR3 is TGTGCCAGCTCACCAACAAGCCGGGGGGGCGGGAACACTGAAGCTTTCTTT. Its translation: CASSPTSRGGGNTEAFF. Full variable domain (remainder filled in from reference TRBV18 and TRBJ1-1): NAGVMQNPRHLVRRRGQEARLRCSPMKGHSHVYWYRQLPEEGLKFMVYLQKENIIDESGMPKERFSAEFPKEGPSILRIQQVVRGDSAAYFCASSPTSRGGGNTEAFFGQGTRLTVV.

The chain's CDR3 is CAWSAQSATNEKLFF. CDR3 coding DNA: TGTGCCTGGAGTGCCCAATCCGCAACTAATGAAAAACTGTTTTTT. This chain joins TRBV30 and TRBJ1-4, with D unresolved. Looked up from germline, CDR1 is GTSNPN and CDR2 is SVGIG (reference sequence). Trimming pared 1 base from V and 0 bases from J, leaving 9 bases between. This CDR3 region has 15 residues.